This is a list of T cell receptor beta chains from one sample in a study of T cell responses to AZD1222 COVID-19 vaccine. This table comes from immunoSEQ multiplex PCR, and its TCRdb copy is limited to in-frame clones, with some not included. The sample has about 120,000 clones, around nine tenths seen once; the top ten hold roughly 2.4%. Material: peripheral blood, obtained on day 0 of AZD1222 vaccination. These receptors all stem from an adult in good health. The CDR3 runs from the conserved cysteine through the conserved F or W. Fields, in order: clone size, V gene, J gene, D gene, CDR3 DNA, CDR3 protein. A D gene is named only where the DNA matches it firmly. Clone size, where shown, is once, few, many, or a class for clones that have expanded.

>-|TRBV4-1|TRBJ1-6|TRBD1
TGCGCCAGCAGCCGGACGGACAGGGGGTCCTATAATTCACCCCTCCACTTT
CASSRTDRGSYNSPLHF
>-|TRBV4-1|TRBJ1-5|-
TGCGCCAGCAGCCAAGTGGGGCAGGGAAGGGGTCAGCCCCAGCATTTT
CASSQVGQGRGQPQHF
>-|TRBV7-8|TRBJ2-1|TRBD2
TGTGCCAGCAGCTTAGCGACGGAAGGCGGGAGCTTGTACAATGAGCAGTTCTTC
CASSLATEGGSLYNEQFF
>-|TRBV15|TRBJ2-1|-
TGTGCCACCAGCAGAGATAGGGGGACCCTTTGGCATGAGCAGTTCTTC
CATSRDRGTLWHEQFF
>few|TRBV28|TRBJ1-4|TRBD1
TGTGCCAGCAGTTCAGACAGGGGGCGGGCTAATGAAAAACTGTTTTTT
CASSSDRGRANEKLFF
>-|TRBV10-1|TRBJ1-1|TRBD1
TGCGCCAGCAGTCCTACGCGCTCCGTGGGACAGATGAACACTGAAGCTTTCTTT
CASSPTRSVGQMNTEAFF
>-|TRBV14|TRBJ1-1|-
TGTGCCAGCAGCCCCACCGGCAGGTCCAATTTGAACACTGAAGCTTTCTTT
CASSPTGRSNLNTEAFF
>-|TRBV5-5|TRBJ1-2|-
TGTGCCAGCAGCTCGGAGGGCGAGCGCTATGGCTACACCTTC
CASSSEGERYGYTF
>-|TRBV2|TRBJ2-2|-
TGTGCCAGCGGAGCGGGCGCGAACACCGGGGAGCTGTTTTTT
CASGAGANTGELFF
>-|TRBV5-1|TRBJ2-7|TRBD1
TGCGCCAGCAGCTTGGGACAGGGGGCCTACGAGCAGTACTTC
CASSLGQGAYEQYF
>-|TRBV14|TRBJ1-3|-
TGTGCCAGCAGCCAAGATCGCGGTATCTCTGGAAACACCATATATTTT
CASSQDRGISGNTIYF
>-|TRBV5-4|TRBJ2-7|-
TGTGCCAGCAGCTTGGCCTCTAGCTCCTACGAGCAGTACTTC
CASSLASSSYEQYF
>few|TRBV5-6|TRBJ2-7|-
TGTGCCAGCAGCTTCAGAAGACGCGAGCAGTACTTC
CASSFRRREQYF
>-|TRBV11-2|TRBJ2-7|TRBD1
TGTGCCAGCAGTTCCGACAGGGTGGTCAACGAGCAGTACTTC
CASSSDRVVNEQYF
>-|TRBV28|TRBJ2-1|TRBD2
TGTGCCAGCAGTTCCTCTCTCCAGACTAGCGGGAGGGCCCTAAGCTCCTACAATGAGCAGTTCTTC
CASSSSLQTSGRALSSYNEQFF
>once|TRBV28|TRBJ1-6|TRBD1
TGTGCCAGCAGTCCCTCCGGGACAGGGGGCAGACCCCTCCACTTT
CASSPSGTGGRPLHF
>-|TRBV11-2|TRBJ2-1|TRBD2
TGTGCCAGCAGCTTAGACAGGGCGGGAGGGGGGCACAATGAGCAGTTCTTC
CASSLDRAGGGHNEQFF
>-|TRBV5-1|TRBJ1-6|-
TGCGCCAGCAGCTTGGACGGACGTAATTCACCCCTCCACTTT
CASSLDGRNSPLHF
>-|TRBV28|TRBJ2-7|TRBD1
TGTGCCAGCATTTCCGGGACAGGAGGCCCCTACGAGCAGTACTTC
CASISGTGGPYEQYF
>-|TRBV29-1|TRBJ1-2|TRBD1
TGCAGCGTTGAACGACAGGGGGCTGGTGGCTACACCTTC
CSVERQGAGGYTF
>-|TRBV6-5|TRBJ1-3|-
TGTGCCAGCAGCCCAGCGGGACGAGGAAACACCATATATTTT
CASSPAGRGNTIYF
>few|TRBV30|TRBJ2-7|-
TGTGCCTGGAATGGTGGGGGCGAGCAGTACTTC
CAWNGGGEQYF
>-|TRBV20-1|TRBJ2-1|TRBD2
TGCAGTGCTAGTAGAACTAGCGGCTACAATGAGCAGTTCTTC
CSASRTSGYNEQFF
>-|TRBV3-1/TRBV3-2|TRBJ2-1|TRBD2
TGTGCCAGCAGCCCTCGACTAGCGGGAGGTAATGAGCAGTTCTTC
CASSPRLAGGNEQFF
>-|TRBV5-1|TRBJ1-3|-
TGCGCCAGCAAGGGGGAACTCTCTGGAAACACCATATATTTT
CASKGELSGNTIYF
>-|TRBV4-2|TRBJ2-5|TRBD2
TGTGCCAGCAGCCAAGAGGGACTAGCGGGAGGGCCGGGAGAGACCCAGTACTTC
CASSQEGLAGGPGETQYF
>once|TRBV7-3|TRBJ2-2|-
TGTGCCAGCAGTCGGGGACCCGGGGAGCTGTTTTTT
CASSRGPGELFF